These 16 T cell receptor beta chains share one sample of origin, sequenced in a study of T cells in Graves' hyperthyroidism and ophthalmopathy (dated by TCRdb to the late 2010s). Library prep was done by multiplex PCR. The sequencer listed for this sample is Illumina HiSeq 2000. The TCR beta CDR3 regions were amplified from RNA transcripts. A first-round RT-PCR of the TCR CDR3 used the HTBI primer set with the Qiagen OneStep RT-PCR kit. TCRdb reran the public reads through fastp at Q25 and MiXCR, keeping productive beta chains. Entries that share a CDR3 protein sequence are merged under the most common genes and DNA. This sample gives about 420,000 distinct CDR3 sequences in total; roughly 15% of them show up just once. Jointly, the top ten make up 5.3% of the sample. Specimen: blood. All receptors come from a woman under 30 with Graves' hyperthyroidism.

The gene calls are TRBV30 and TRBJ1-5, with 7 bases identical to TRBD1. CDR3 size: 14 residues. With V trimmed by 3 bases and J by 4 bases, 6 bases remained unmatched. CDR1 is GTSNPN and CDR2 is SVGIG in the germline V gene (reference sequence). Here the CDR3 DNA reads TGTGCCTGGAGCAAAGGGGGCACGAATCAGCCCCAGCATTTT. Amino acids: CAWSKGGTNQPQHF.

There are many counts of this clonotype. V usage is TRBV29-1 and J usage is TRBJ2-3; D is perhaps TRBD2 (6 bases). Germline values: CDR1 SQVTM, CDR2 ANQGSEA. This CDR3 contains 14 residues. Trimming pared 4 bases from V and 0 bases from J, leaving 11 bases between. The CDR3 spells CSVGGRRSTDTQYF. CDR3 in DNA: TGCAGCGTTGGGGGGAGGCGGAGCACAGATACGCAGTATTTT.

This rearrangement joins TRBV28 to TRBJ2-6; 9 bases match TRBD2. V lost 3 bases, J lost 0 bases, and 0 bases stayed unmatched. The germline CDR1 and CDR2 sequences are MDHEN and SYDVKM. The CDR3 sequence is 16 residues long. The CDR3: CASSLTSGSGANVLTF. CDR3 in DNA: TGTGCCAGCAGTTTGACTAGCGGCTCTGGGGCCAACGTCCTGACTTTC. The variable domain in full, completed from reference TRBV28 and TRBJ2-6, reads DVKVTQSSRYLVKRTGEKVFLECVQDMDHENMFWYRQDPGLGLRLIYFSYDVKMKEKGDIPEGYSVSREKKERFSLILESASTNQTSMYLCASSLTSGSGANVLTFGAGSRLTVL.

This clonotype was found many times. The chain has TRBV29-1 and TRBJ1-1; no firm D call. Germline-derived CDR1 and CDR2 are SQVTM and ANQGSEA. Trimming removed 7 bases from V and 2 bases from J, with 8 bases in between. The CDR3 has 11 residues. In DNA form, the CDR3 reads TGCAGCGCTCTTGAAAACACTGAAGCTTTCTTT. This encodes CSALENTEAFF. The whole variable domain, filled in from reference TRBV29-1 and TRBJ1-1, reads SAVISQKPSRDICQRGTSLTIQCQVDSQVTMMFWYRQQPGQSLTLIATANQGSEATYESGFVIDKFPISRPNLTFSTLTVSNMSPEDSSIYLCSALENTEAFFGQGTRLTVV.

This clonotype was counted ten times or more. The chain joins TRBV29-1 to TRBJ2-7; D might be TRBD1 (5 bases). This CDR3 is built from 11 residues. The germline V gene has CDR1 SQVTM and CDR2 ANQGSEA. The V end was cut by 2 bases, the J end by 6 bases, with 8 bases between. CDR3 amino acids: CSVEMGREQYF. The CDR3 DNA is TGCAGCGTTGAAATGGGGCGCGAGCAGTACTTC.

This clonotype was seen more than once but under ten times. The CDR3 DNA follows: TGTGCCAGCAGTTCAGACACTATGACAGGTGCTCTGAATCAGCCCCAGCATTTT. Amino acid sequence: CASSSDTMTGALNQPQHF. The rearrangement uses TRBV12-3 or TRBV12-4 and TRBJ1-5, with D possibly matching TRBD1 (6 bases). This CDR3 contains 18 residues. Deletions cut 4 bases from V and 4 bases from J, with 23 bases between.

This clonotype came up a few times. Here the CDR3 DNA reads TGTGCCAGCAGCCAGAGGAATGAGCAGTTCTTC. This sequence encodes CASSQRNEQFF. This chain connects TRBV6-1 to TRBJ2-1; no clear D. Trimming left V 6 bases short and J 7 bases short, with 7 bases between. Germline CDR1 MNHNS, CDR2 SASEGT. The CDR3 extends over 11 amino acids.

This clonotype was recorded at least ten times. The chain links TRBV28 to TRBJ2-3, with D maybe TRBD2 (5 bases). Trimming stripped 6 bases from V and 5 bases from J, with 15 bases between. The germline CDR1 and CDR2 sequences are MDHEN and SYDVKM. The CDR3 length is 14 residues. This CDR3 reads CASSGRGEGDTQYF. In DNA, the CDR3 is TGTGCCAGCAGCGGACGGGGAGAGGGAGATACGCAGTATTTT.

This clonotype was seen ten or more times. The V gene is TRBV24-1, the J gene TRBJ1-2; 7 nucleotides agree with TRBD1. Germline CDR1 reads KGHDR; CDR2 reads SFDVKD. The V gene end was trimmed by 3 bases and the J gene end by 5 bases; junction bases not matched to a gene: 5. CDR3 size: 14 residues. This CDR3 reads CATSDVDREYGYTF. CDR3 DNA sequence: TGTGCCACCAGTGATGTTGACAGGGAATATGGCTACACCTTC.

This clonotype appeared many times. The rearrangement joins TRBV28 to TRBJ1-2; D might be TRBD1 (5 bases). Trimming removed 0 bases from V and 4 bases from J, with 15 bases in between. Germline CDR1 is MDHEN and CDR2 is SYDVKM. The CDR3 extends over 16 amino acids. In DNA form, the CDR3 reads TGTGCCAGCAGTTTATGGAGGGCCAGGGAGCCCTATGGCTACACCTTC. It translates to CASSLWRAREPYGYTF.

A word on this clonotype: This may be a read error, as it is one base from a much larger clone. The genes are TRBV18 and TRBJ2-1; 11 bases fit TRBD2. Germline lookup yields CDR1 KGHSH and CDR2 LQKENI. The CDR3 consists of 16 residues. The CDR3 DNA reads TGTGCCAGCTCACCAACTAGCGGGGGAACCTACAATGGGCAGTTCTTC. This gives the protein CASSPTSGGTYNGQFF. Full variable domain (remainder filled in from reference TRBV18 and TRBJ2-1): NAGVMQNPRHLVRRRGQEARLRCSPMKGHSHVYWYRQLPEEGLKFMVYLQKENIIDESGMPKERFSAEFPKEGPSILRIQQVVRGDSAAYFCASSPTSGGTYNGQFFGPGTRLTVL.

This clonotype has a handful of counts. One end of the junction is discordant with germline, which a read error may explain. CDR3 coding DNA: TGTGCCAGCAGCTCGGACAGAGCCTACAAGCAGTACTTC. Its translation is CASSSDRAYKQYF. The rearrangement links TRBV2 to TRBJ2-7; a possible D gene is TRBD1 (6 bases). From germline, CDR1 is SNHLY and CDR2 FYNNEI. This CDR3 has 13 residues. The full variable domain, its missing parts supplied by reference TRBV2 and TRBJ2-7, is EPEVTQTPSHQVTQMGQEVILRCVPISNHLYFYWYRQILGQKVEFLVSFYNNEISEKSEIFDDQFSVERPDGSNFTLKIRSTKLEDSAMYFCASSSDRAYKQYFGPGTRLTVT.

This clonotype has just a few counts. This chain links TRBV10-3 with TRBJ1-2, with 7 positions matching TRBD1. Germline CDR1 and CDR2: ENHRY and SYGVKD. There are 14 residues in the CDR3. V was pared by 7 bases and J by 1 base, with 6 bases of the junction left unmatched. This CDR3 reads CAINAGGVNYGYTF. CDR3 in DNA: TGTGCCATCAATGCAGGGGGGGTTAACTATGGCTACACCTTC.

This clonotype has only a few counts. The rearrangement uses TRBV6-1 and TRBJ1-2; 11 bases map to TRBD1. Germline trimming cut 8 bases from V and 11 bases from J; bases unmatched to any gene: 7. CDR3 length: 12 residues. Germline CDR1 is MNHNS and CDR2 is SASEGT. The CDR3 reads CASLTGQGDYTF. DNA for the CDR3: TGTGCCAGCTTGACGGGACAGGGGGATTACACCTTC.

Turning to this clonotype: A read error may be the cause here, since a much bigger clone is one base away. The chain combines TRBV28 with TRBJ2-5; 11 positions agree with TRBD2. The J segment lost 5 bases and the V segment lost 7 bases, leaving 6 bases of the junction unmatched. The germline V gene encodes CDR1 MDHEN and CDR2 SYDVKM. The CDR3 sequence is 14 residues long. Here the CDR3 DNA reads TGTGCCAGCAACTTAGCGGGAGGGCTCGAGACCCAGTACTTC. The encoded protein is CASNLAGGLETQYF.

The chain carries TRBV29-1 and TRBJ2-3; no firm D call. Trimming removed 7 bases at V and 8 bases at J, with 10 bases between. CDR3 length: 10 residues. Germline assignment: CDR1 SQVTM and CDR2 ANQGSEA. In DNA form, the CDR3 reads TGCAGCGCTAAATCGGTTACGCAGTATTTT. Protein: CSAKSVTQYF.